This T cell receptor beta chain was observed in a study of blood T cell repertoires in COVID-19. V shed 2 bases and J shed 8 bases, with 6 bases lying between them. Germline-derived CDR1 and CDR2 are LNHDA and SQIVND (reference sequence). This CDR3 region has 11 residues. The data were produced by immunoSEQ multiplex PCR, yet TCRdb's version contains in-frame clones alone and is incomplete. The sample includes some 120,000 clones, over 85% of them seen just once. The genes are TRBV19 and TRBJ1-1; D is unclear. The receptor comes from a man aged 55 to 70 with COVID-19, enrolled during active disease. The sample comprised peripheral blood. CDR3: CASSIRGEAFF. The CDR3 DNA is TGTGCCAGTAGTATAAGAGGGGAAGCTTTCTTT. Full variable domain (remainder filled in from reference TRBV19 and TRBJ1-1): DGGITQSPKYLFRKEGQNVTLSCEQNLNHDAMYWYRQDPGQGLRLIYYSQIVNDFQKGDIAEGYSVSREKKESFPLTVTSAQKNPTAFYLCASSIRGEAFFGQGTRLTVV.